The rows below give T cell receptor beta chains drawn from one sample of a study of T-cell memory formation after mild COVID-19. TCRdb passed the 5' RACE reads through MiXCR, listing each CDR3 protein once. The table shows about 340,000 distinct CDR3 sequences, with about a sixth occurring only once. The source material was PBMCs or a T cell subset sorted from them (not recorded which). The receptors were gathered from a man aged 18 to 29 who had mild COVID-19 (a few samples of this study predate the infection). Cell type and time point are not known. Each CDR3 is given with its conserved first and last residue. The D gene is left open where the match is weak. Only part of the rows carry a size: once, few, many, or a class if the clone is expanded.

. | TRBJ1-5 | few | TRBV6-2/TRBV6-3 | TGTGCCAGCAGTTACTCGATTGCGGCCAGGGGCACATATAGCAATCAGCCCCAGCATTTT | CASSYSIAARGTYSNQPQHF
. | TRBJ2-3 | few | TRBV12-3/TRBV12-4 | TGTGCCAGCAGTTTAGCTACTAGCACAGATACGCAGTATTTT | CASSLATSTDTQYF
. | TRBJ2-2 | few | TRBV7-6 | TGTGCCAGCAGCTTAGTTAGGGGACGCAATACGAACACCGGGGAGCTGTTTTTT | CASSLVRGRNTNTGELFF
TRBD2 | TRBJ2-5 | . | TRBV7-2 | TGTGCCAGCAGACTAGCGGGGGGCCAACCGGAGACCCAGTACTTC | CASRLAGGQPETQYF
. | TRBJ2-2 | . | TRBV5-1 | TGCGCCAGCAGCCCCCGGACAGAACACACCGGGGAGCTGTTTTTT | CASSPRTEHTGELFF
. | TRBJ2-2 | few | TRBV23-1 | TGCGCCAGCTCCGGCGGCTCCGGGGAGCTGTTTTTT | CASSGGSGELFF
. | TRBJ1-1 | many | TRBV20-1 | TGCAGTGCTAGAGGCAGTCGGGGCACCACTGAAGCTTTCTTT | CSARGSRGTTEAFF
. | TRBJ2-5 | . | TRBV12-2 | TGTGCAAGTCGCCTATTAGCGGGGGGGCCGAACGGAGAGACCCAGTACTTC | CASRLLAGGPNGETQYF
. | TRBJ2-5 | few | TRBV6-2/TRBV6-3 | TGTGCCAGCAGTTACATACTAGATAACGAGGAGACCCAGTACTTC | CASSYILDNEETQYF
. | TRBJ1-1 | . | TRBV28 | TGTGCCACCTTCTGGTTGGACACTGAAGCTTTCTTT | CATFWLDTEAFF
. | TRBJ1-6 | many | TRBV7-2 | TGTGCCAGCAGCCCCCGGGCGGGAGACCTTTCACCCCTCCACTTT | CASSPRAGDLSPLHF
TRBD1 | TRBJ1-1 | few | TRBV29-1 | TGCAGCGGAGACAGGGACACTGAAGCTTTCTTT | CSGDRDTEAFF
. | TRBJ2-1 | . | TRBV28 | TGTGCCAGCAGTCTATCCCCCCCCTGGAACAATGAGCAGTTCTTC | CASSLSPPWNNEQFF
TRBD2 | TRBJ2-1 | . | TRBV7-9 | TGTGCCAGCATCCTAGCGGGGGGTAATGAGCAGTTCTTC | CASILAGGNEQFF
TRBD2 | TRBJ2-1 | few | TRBV7-8 | TGTGCCAGCAGCTTAGTAGCGGGGGGGAATGAGCAGTTCTTC | CASSLVAGGNEQFF
TRBD1 | TRBJ2-4 | few | TRBV29-1 | TGCAGCGGCGGACCTAGACAGGGGGACATTCAGTACTTC | CSGGPRQGDIQYF
. | TRBJ2-3 | many | TRBV5-1 | TGCGCCAGCAGCTTGGGAGGGCCCCAAGATACGCAGTATTTT | CASSLGGPQDTQYF
TRBD1 | TRBJ1-4 | . | TRBV4-2 | TGTGCCAGCAGCCGGGGACAGGGGGGAAGGCTTGATGAAAAACTGTTTTTT | CASSRGQGGRLDEKLFF
. | TRBJ1-2 | few | TRBV4-3 | TGCGCCAGCAGCCAAGAATCGGGGCAGCCACACTATGGCTACACCTTC | CASSQESGQPHYGYTF
TRBD2 | TRBJ2-1 | few | TRBV6-2/TRBV6-3 | TGTGCCAGCACCCGTGACGGGGGGGCGTACAATGAGCAGTTCTTC | CASTRDGGAYNEQFF
. | TRBJ1-1 | few | TRBV27 | TGTGCCAGCGGTCACGGCGGCGACACTGAAGCTTTCTTT | CASGHGGDTEAFF
TRBD1 | TRBJ2-2 | . | TRBV20-1 | TGCAGTGCTGAGGGGACAGGAGGTACCGGGGAGCTGTTTTTT | CSAEGTGGTGELFF
TRBD2 | TRBJ2-5 | . | TRBV20-1 | TGCAGTGCTAGAGACCGGGGGGGCCCGGAGACCCAGTACTTC | CSARDRGGPETQYF
TRBD1 | TRBJ1-5 | many | TRBV29-1 | TGCAGCGTCTCATTTGGGACAGCTAGCAATCAGCCCCAGCATTTT | CSVSFGTASNQPQHF
. | TRBJ2-7 | . | TRBV27 | TGTGCCAGCAGTCCCCCCGGGAGCGATCACTACGAGCAGTACTTC | CASSPPGSDHYEQYF
. | TRBJ1-5 | . | TRBV2 | TGTGCCAGCAGTGTTCGAGGCAATCAGCCCCAGCATTTT | CASSVRGNQPQHF
. | TRBJ2-5 | few | TRBV20-1 | TGCAGTGCAAGAGGACGCCGGGAGACCCAGTACTTC | CSARGRRETQYF
TRBD1 | TRBJ2-1 | . | TRBV19 | TGTGCCAGTAGCCGGACAGGGGGCGATGAGCAGTTCTTC | CASSRTGGDEQFF
TRBD1 | TRBJ1-6 | . | TRBV5-6 | TGTGCCAGCAGCTTTCTGGGCAGGGGGGACTCACCCCTCCACTTT | CASSFLGRGDSPLHF
. | TRBJ2-5 | many | TRBV7-8 | TGTGCCAGCAGCTTCCATCTACTGCCAGTCCAAGAGACCCAGTACTTC | CASSFHLLPVQETQYF
TRBD1 | TRBJ2-7 | . | TRBV24-1 | TGTGCCACCAGTGATTGGACAGGGGGCGACCAGTACTTC | CATSDWTGGDQYF
. | TRBJ2-3 | many | TRBV7-2 | TGTGCCAGCGGGGTGGGCCCGACTAGCACAGATACGCAGTATTTT | CASGVGPTSTDTQYF
TRBD1 | TRBJ2-3 | . | TRBV6-5 | TGTGCCAGCAGCCGACACAGAGGGGGCGGAGATACGCAGTATTTT | CASSRHRGGGDTQYF
TRBD1 | TRBJ2-5 | few | TRBV10-3 | TGTGCCATCAGTTGGGACAGCCAAGAGACCCAGTACTTC | CAISWDSQETQYF
. | TRBJ1-6 | few | TRBV2 | TGTGCCAGCAGTGACCAACCGAGGTATTCACCCCTCCACTTT | CASSDQPRYSPLHF
. | TRBJ1-1 | . | TRBV7-3 | TGTGCCAGCAGCTTGGGACTGTTCACTGAAGCTTTCTTT | CASSLGLFTEAFF
. | TRBJ1-2 | . | TRBV28 | TGTGCCAGCATTTCCTCCGGGACACCGTCCTATGGCTACACCTTC | CASISSGTPSYGYTF
. | TRBJ1-5 | few | TRBV10-3 | TGTGCCATCAGTGAGTTGCAGGGGAATCAGCCCCAGCATTTT | CAISELQGNQPQHF
. | TRBJ1-3 | few | TRBV19 | TGTGCCACCTTCAGGGGAAGCTCTGGAAACACCATATATTTT | CATFRGSSGNTIYF
. | TRBJ1-3 | . | TRBV29-1 | TGCAGCGTTCGCTCTGGAAACACCATATATTTT | CSVRSGNTIYF
TRBD2 | TRBJ2-3 | . | TRBV20-1 | TGCAGTGCCACCAAAGCGGGGGGGCTTGGAGATACGCAGTATTTT | CSATKAGGLGDTQYF
TRBD2 | TRBJ2-5 | many | TRBV10-3 | TGTGCCATCAGATCTAGCGGGGGCCAAGAGACCCAGTACTTC | CAIRSSGGQETQYF
. | TRBJ2-7 | . | TRBV3-1 | TGTGCCAGCAGCCAAGTTAACACCTACCACGAGCAGTACTTC | CASSQVNTYHEQYF
TRBD1 | TRBJ1-3 | . | TRBV7-9 | TGTGCCAGCAGCGCCCGAACAGGGGTAAACACCATATATTTT | CASSARTGVNTIYF
. | TRBJ2-7 | few | TRBV3-1 | TGTGCCAGCAGCCAGGGCACTTGGGCGCGTTCCTACGAGCAGTACTTC | CASSQGTWARSYEQYF
. | TRBJ2-5 | few | TRBV5-4 | TGTGCCAGCAGCCCACGGACAGAAGAGACCCAGTACTTC | CASSPRTEETQYF
TRBD2 | TRBJ2-3 | few | TRBV5-1 | TGCGCCAGCAGAGGAGGACTAGCAACAGATACGCAGTATTTT | CASRGGLATDTQYF
. | TRBJ2-4 | few | TRBV7-2 | TGTGCCAGCAGCTTAGACAGGGAGGACATTCAGTACTTC | CASSLDREDIQYF
. | TRBJ2-7 | few | TRBV9 | TGTGCCAGCAGCGTAGTTAGCGGCCCCTACGAGCAGTACTTC | CASSVVSGPYEQYF
. | TRBJ1-1 | . | TRBV7-3 | TGTGCCAGCAGCTTAACAGGGGCCCTTGAAGCTTTCTTT | CASSLTGALEAFF
. | TRBJ1-2 | . | TRBV5-6 | TGTGCCAGCAGAAGTTTCAACTATGGCTACACCTTC | CASRSFNYGYTF
. | TRBJ2-6 | few | TRBV29-1 | TGCAGCGTTGAAGTCTCTGGGGCCAACGTCCTGACTTTC | CSVEVSGANVLTF
. | TRBJ2-6 | . | TRBV7-2 | TGTGCCAGCAGCCCCTTTGGGTACGGGGCCAACGTCCTGACTTTC | CASSPFGYGANVLTF
TRBD2 | TRBJ2-3 | . | TRBV7-2 | TGTGCCAGCAGCCAGGGACTAGCGAGAAATACGCAGTATTTT | CASSQGLARNTQYF
TRBD2 | TRBJ2-2 | few | TRBV7-2 | TGTGCCAGCAGCCGAGGGACTAGCGGGAACACCGGGGAGCTGTTTTTT | CASSRGTSGNTGELFF
TRBD1 | TRBJ2-7 | few | TRBV6-5 | TGTGCCAGCAACCCCCTCGGGACAGGCCCCTACGAGCAGTACTTC | CASNPLGTGPYEQYF
. | TRBJ2-4 | few | TRBV5-1 | TGCGCCAGCAGCCCTTTGGCAGGGGTGAACAAAAACATTCAGTACTTC | CASSPLAGVNKNIQYF
. | TRBJ1-5 | few | TRBV7-9 | TGTGCCAGCAGCTTATCGGCTACACAGTATAGCAATCAGCCCCAGCATTTT | CASSLSATQYSNQPQHF
TRBD1 | TRBJ2-7 | . | TRBV7-2 | TGTGCCAGCAGCCTCTGGGACAGCCACTACGAGCAGTACTTC | CASSLWDSHYEQYF